These 13 T cell receptor beta chains were sequenced from one sample in a study of blood T cells in healthy people across ages. The use of a sample-barcoded 5' primer and a J-beta primer mix characterized a second PCR of about 6 to 11 cycles. TCRdb recomputed calls from the 5' RACE reads with MiXCR, one row per CDR3 protein. The profile shows 700,000 to 850,000 distinct CDR3 sequences, less than 70% of them singletons. Sequenced: blood. These receptor sequences come from a man at least 80 years old in good health.

V usage is TRBV3-1 and J usage is TRBJ1-2; possibly TRBD1 for D (6 bases). CDR1 LGHDT and CDR2 YNNKEL come from the germline V gene (reference sequence). V was clipped by 4 bases and J by 4 bases, with 10 bases between them. The CDR3 loop spans 13 amino acids. The CDR3 protein is CASSPQGVYGYTF. CDR3 coding DNA: TGTGCCAGCAGCCCACAGGGCGTCTATGGCTACACCTTC.

V usage is TRBV27 and J usage is TRBJ2-1; D remains ambiguous. The length of the CDR3 is 15 residues. Trimming took off 6 bases at V and 0 bases at J, with 12 bases between the two ends. Germline lookup yields CDR1 MNHEY and CDR2 SMNVEV (reference sequence). The CDR3 nucleotides are TGTGCCAGCAGGAGGCAGCAGATCTCCTACAATGAGCAGTTCTTC. Its protein product is CASRRQQISYNEQFF.

The sample holds a few counts of this clonotype. This sequence joins TRBV7-2 and TRBJ2-3, with 7 bases matching TRBD1. Unmatched junction bases numbered 13, after V lost 5 bases and J lost 14 bases. This CDR3 has 13 residues. Germline V CDR1 and CDR2: SGHTA, FQGNSA. The CDR3 protein is CASSKSRDRDAYF. As DNA, the CDR3 is TGTGCCAGCAGCAAAAGCAGGGACAGAGACGCGTATTTT. Full variable domain (rest looked up from reference TRBV7-2 and TRBJ2-3): GAGVSQSPSNKVTEKGKDVELRCDPISGHTALYWYRQSLGQGLEFLIYFQGNSAPDKSGLPSDRFSAERTGGSVSTLTIQRTQQEDSAVYLCASSKSRDRDAYFGPGTRLTVL.

This clonotype has only a few counts. Since a much larger clone is just one base distant, this may be a read error. The chain employs TRBV5-1 and TRBJ2-5; maybe TRBD2 (5 bases). Matching the DNA end better, TRBJ2-7 makes the J call doubtful. There are 15 residues in the CDR3. From germline, CDR1 is SGHRS and CDR2 YFSETQ. The DNA for the CDR3 is TGCGCCAGCAGCTTGGCCCCGACGGGATGGGACGAGCAGTACTTC. It encodes CASSLAPTGWDEQYF.

This chain connects TRBV2 to TRBJ2-3, with D perhaps TRBD1 or TRBD2 (5 bases each). V shed 2 bases and J shed 4 bases, with 16 bases lying between them. CDR1 and CDR2 from the germline V gene are SNHLY and FYNNEI. The CDR3 consists of 16 residues. The CDR3 protein is CASSESTGPSADTQYF. CDR3 nucleotides: TGTGCCAGCAGTGAATCCACGGGACCGAGCGCAGATACGCAGTATTTT. Looking up the rest from reference TRBV2 and TRBJ2-3 gives the full variable domain: EPEVTQTPSHQVTQMGQEVILRCVPISNHLYFYWYRQILGQKVEFLVSFYNNEISEKSEIFDDQFSVERPDGSNFTLKIRSTKLEDSAMYFCASSESTGPSADTQYFGPGTRLTVL.

This clonotype has a count of ten or more. The rearrangement links TRBV20-1 to TRBJ2-5, with TRBD1 as a possible D gene (5 bases). The germline gives CDR1 DFQATT, CDR2 SNEGSKA (reference sequence). V lost 0 bases and J lost 1, with 12 bases in between. The CDR3 is 15 residues long. CDR3 protein: CSARDGALGQETQYF. CDR3 DNA: TGCAGTGCTAGAGATGGGGCTTTGGGCCAAGAGACCCAGTACTTC.

J is TRBJ2-1 and V is TRBV5-1; 9 nucleotides match TRBD2. The junction had 3 bases not matched to a gene; V was cut back by 0 bases and J by 2 bases. Germline assignment: CDR1 SGHRS and CDR2 YFSETQ. CDR3 size: 16 residues. The CDR3 here is CASSLVSSGTYNEQFF. CDR3 DNA: TGCGCCAGCAGCTTGGTGTCTAGCGGGACCTACAATGAGCAGTTCTTC.

Notes on this clonotype: A much larger clone differs from this one at a single base, so this may be a read error. This CDR3 reads CASSHGTSGYNEQFF. CDR3 in DNA: TGTGCCAGCAGCCACGGGACTAGCGGCTACAATGAGCAGTTCTTC. The gene calls are TRBV3-1 and TRBJ2-1; TRBD2 aligns across 11 bases. After removal of 3 bases from V and 3 bases from J, the junction contained 1 base not matched to a gene. This CDR3 comprises 15 residues. From germline, CDR1 is LGHDT and CDR2 YNNKEL (reference sequence).

This clonotype has only one observation. V and J are TRBV4-1 and TRBJ2-5; maybe TRBD2 (5 bases). Trimming cost V 0 bases and J 5 bases, with 13 bases left between them. Germline CDR1 reads MGHRA; CDR2 reads YSYEKL. The CDR3 is 15 amino acids. CDR3: CASSQDLRRVETQYF. CDR3 nucleotides: TGCGCCAGCAGCCAAGACCTGAGGCGGGTGGAGACCCAGTACTTC.

V and J are TRBV24-1 and TRBJ1-1; no clear D. The CDR3 sequence is 13 residues long. V lost 7 bases to trimming and J lost 4 bases, with 12 bases between them. The V gene's germline CDR1 is KGHDR and CDR2 SFDVKD. CDR3 sequence (DNA): TGTGCCACCAGGGGAGTTTTGGGCACTGAAGCTTTCTTT. This encodes CATRGVLGTEAFF.

The chain has TRBV6-1 and TRBJ2-7, with 7 bases aligning to TRBD1. V dropped 2 bases and J dropped 3; count of bases not matched to a gene: 13. The CDR3 consists of 17 residues. Germline lookup yields CDR1 MNHNS and CDR2 SASEGT. CDR3 region: CASSEYVLTGKNYEQYF. CDR3 in DNA: TGTGCCAGCAGTGAATACGTCTTGACAGGGAAAAACTACGAGCAGTACTTC.

This clonotype was recorded at least ten times. V gene TRBV4-2 combines with J gene TRBJ1-5, with a possible D match to TRBD1 (6 bases). The CDR3 contains 13 residues. Germline assignment: CDR1 LGHNA and CDR2 YNFKEQ. The ends were cut back, 4 bases at V and 3 bases at J, with 7 bases in the middle. The CDR3 DNA reads TGTGCCAGCAGCCGGGACAACAATCAGCCCCAGCATTTT. This codes for CASSRDNNQPQHF.

As to this clonotype: A junction boundary mismatches the germline segment, possibly from a read error. The rearrangement uses TRBV7-3 and TRBJ2-5; tentative D call: TRBD1 (6 bases). Looked up from germline, CDR1 is SGHTA and CDR2 is FQGTGA. This CDR3 has 15 amino acids. This CDR3 reads CASSLQGGGKEAQYF. The CDR3 DNA is TGTGCCAGCAGTCTACAGGGCGGCGGTAAAGAGGCCCAGTACTTC. Filled out from reference TRBV7-3 and TRBJ2-5, the complete variable domain reads GAGVSQTPSNKVTEKGKYVELRCDPISGHTALYWYRQSLGQGPEFLIYFQGTGAADDSGLPNDRFFAVRPEGSVSTLKIQRTERGDSAVYLCASSLQGGGKEAQYFGPGTRLLVL.